This T cell receptor (beta chain) was identified in a study of shared clonotypes between healthy human individuals (dated by TCRdb to 2018 to 2021). Study-wide context: A couple of women and three men aged 18 to 49 years were included in the cohort. For each donor, CD4 naive and CD4 memory were each run on three plates, CD8 naive on two plates, and CD8 memory on one plate. The study deeply sequenced blood TCR repertoires of about 5 healthy adults to estimate repertoire size and the extent of clonotype sharing between individuals. To increase sequencing depth and limit assay-specific biases, TCR repertoire library preparation and sequencing were carried out by different laboratories using diverse techniques. Between about 0.85 and 8.9 billion PBMCs per donor were obtained by leukapheresis.

Comments on this clone: Its recognized antigen is unknown. No clone much larger than this one lies a single base away; base qualities are absent.

Here is what the overall study found, with its caveats: Naive subsets generally had larger estimated clonotype richness than memory subsets. Across a handful of donors, approximately 5% of naive CD4, approximately 4% of naive CD8, 2.3% of memory CD4, and approximately 0.4% of memory CD8 clonotypes were shared. Rarefaction of sorted-subset datasets indicated incomplete sequencing despite the large sequencing depth. Compared with non-shared clonotypes, the clonotypes found in all four sorted-subset donors had higher generation probabilities. The genetic and exposure-history diversity represented was limited by the small number of donors. Sampling was limited to blood, and TCR repertoires in tissue likely differ from TCR repertoires in blood. Pairwise subsampling indicated that sequencing depth was expected to affect the degree of clonotype sharing among donors.

The germline V gene (reference sequence) supplies CDR1 LNHDA and CDR2 SQIVND. The CDR3 covers 15 residues, taking in both the cysteine and the phenylalanine. Only the CDR3 DNA stays, 45 bases, in frame from base 1. V loses 3 bases of germline sequence and J loses 2 bases, and the interval between the two ends is 13 bases. TCR CDR3 regions were amplified from genomic DNA by multiplex PCR using the deep immunoSEQ assay. Genomic DNA extracted from each cell subset was distributed evenly over all wells of several immunoSEQ 96-well plates, and each plate served as one replicate. For sorted subsets, 150 to 200 ng genomic DNA, equal to tens of thousands of T cell genomes, was loaded into each replicate PCR. Purified libraries were quantified with a Qubit 3.0 fluorometer, sized on a Bioanalyzer 2100, and re-quantified with the KAPA Library Quantification kit. Every immunoSEQ 96-well plate was sequenced on a separate single-read 150-cycle Illumina NextSeq 550 flow cell. For the original study's pipeline: Because the immunoSEQ output included only junctional sequences and no quality scores, the filtering could not be the same as the filtering used for full-length reads. Sequences were annotated with PyIR, a Python wrapper for IgBLAST v1.9, using IMGT germline references to assign V/J genes and CDR3. Any read was removed if the V/J assignment was weak (E-value above 1e-6), the CDR3 was missing, or the read contained stop codons, out-of-frame junctions, or ambiguous translated residues. V3J clonotypes were defined as sequences sharing an identical inferred V gene, J gene, and CDR3 amino acid sequence. The percentage overlap between two repertoires was calculated by dividing the number of shared unique clonotypes by the size of the smaller repertoire. RTK rarefaction, the Chao1 estimator, and Recon v2.1 estimates of unobserved clonotypes were used to assess repertoire richness. Generation probabilities for all TCRbeta clonotypes obtained by the gDNA method from several donors were computed using OLGA. The clones in this table, taken by TCRdb from immuneACCESS, are in-frame only. Not every clone is retained; where verified, under half of the shortfall comes from an unresolved V gene, and the cause of the rest is unknown. Clonal size and the V and J genes are those of that table, whereas D and trimming came from the DNA. The sample data list under 750,000 clones, and about two thirds of these were observed just once. The ten most abundant clones make up under 2% of the sample.

The donors were healthy, HIV-negative adults who had no recently reported acute infections or vaccinations. Only Caucasian adults living in Nashville, Tennessee, USA were represented among the donors. CD4+ T cells were enriched through magnetic negative selection, after which naive cells were positively selected on CD45RA and the remaining negative fraction served as the memory subset. Blood was collected by leukapheresis, and PBMCs were isolated by Ficoll-Histopaque density gradient centrifugation and then cryopreserved in liquid nitrogen vapor phase. Purity and quantity of every magnetically sorted T cell population were checked by analytical flow cytometry. Each sorted fraction had its genomic DNA isolated and then quantified by UV absorbance on a Nanodrop 2000c.

The sequenced sample was memory CD4+ T cells sorted from blood. This specimen's cell subset or site label, interpreted: CD45RA-negative fraction. The source of this sequence is a woman aged 25 to 39 in good health. Recombination linked TRBV19 to TRBJ2-5; the best D guess is TRBD2, with 6 bases matching. For the CDR3, the sequence is CASSIIPGVQETQYF. The sequenced DNA is TGTGCCAGTAGTATCATCCCGGGGGTTCAAGAGACCCAGTACTTC.